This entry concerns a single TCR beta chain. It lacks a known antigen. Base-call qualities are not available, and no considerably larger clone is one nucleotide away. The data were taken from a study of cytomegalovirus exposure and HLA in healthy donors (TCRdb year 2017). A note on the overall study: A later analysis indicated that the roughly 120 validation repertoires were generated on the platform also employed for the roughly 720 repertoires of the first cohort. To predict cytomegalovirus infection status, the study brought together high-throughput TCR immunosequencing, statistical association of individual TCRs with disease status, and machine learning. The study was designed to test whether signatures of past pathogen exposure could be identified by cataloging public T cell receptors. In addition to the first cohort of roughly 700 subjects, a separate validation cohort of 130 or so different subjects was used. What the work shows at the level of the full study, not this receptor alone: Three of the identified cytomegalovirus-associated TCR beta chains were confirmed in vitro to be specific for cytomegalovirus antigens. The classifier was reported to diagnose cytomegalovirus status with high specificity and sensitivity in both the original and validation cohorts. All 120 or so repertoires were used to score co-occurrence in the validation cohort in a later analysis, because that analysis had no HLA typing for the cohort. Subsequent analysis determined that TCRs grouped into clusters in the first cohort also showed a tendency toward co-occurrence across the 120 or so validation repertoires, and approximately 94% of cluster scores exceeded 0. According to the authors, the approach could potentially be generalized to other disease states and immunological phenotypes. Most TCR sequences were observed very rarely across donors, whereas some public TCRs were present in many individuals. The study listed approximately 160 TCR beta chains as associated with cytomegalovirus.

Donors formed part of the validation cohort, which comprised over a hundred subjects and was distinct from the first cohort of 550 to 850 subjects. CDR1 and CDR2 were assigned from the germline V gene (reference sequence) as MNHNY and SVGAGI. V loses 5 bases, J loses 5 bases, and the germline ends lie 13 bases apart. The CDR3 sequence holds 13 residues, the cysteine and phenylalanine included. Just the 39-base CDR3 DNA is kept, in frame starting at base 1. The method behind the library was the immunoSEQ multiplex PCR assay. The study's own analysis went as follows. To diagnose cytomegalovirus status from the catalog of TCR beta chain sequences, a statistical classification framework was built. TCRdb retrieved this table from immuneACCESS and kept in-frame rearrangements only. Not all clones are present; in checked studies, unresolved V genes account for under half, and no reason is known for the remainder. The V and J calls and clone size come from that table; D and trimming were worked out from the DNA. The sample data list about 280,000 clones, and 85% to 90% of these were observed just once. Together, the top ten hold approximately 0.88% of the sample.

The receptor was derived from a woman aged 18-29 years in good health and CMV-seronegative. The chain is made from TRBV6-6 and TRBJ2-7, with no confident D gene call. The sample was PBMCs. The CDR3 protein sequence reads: CASSTFLSHEQYF. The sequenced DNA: TGTGCCAGCAGTACCTTCCTGAGTCACGAGCAGTACTTC.